One sample yielded the 6 T cell receptor beta chains listed below, sequenced in a study of T cell repertoires in cytomegalovirus infection. For these receptors, no antigen is known. TCRdb ran MiXCR on the reads and lists one entry per CDR3 protein. The sample yields fewer than 900,000 distinct CDR3 sequences, 25% to 30% seen once. The input for sequencing was cultured CD8+ T cells from PBMCs, taken from culture after CMV antigen stimulation. The receptors were gathered from a human donor in good health (CMV status not recorded). Some clones in this sample may be carry-over from other donors' samples.

This clonotype has ten or more counts. The V call is TRBV5-5, the J call TRBJ2-1; TRBD2 aligns across 11 bases. Trimming at V came to 4 bases and at J to 0 bases, leaving 0 bases not matched to a gene. The CDR3 consists of 15 residues. Germline CDR1 is SGHKS and CDR2 is YYEKEE (reference sequence). The CDR3 DNA is TGTGCCAGCAGCGGGACTAGCGGCTCCTACAATGAGCAGTTCTTC. Encoded protein: CASSGTSGSYNEQFF.

This clonotype was observed a handful of times. The rearrangement joins TRBV6-6 to TRBJ2-1; TRBD2 agrees at 10 bases. The V gene end was trimmed by 5 bases and the J gene end by 6 bases; junction bases not matched to a gene: 7. Germline-derived CDR1 and CDR2 are MNHNY and SVGAGI (reference sequence). This CDR3 comprises 15 residues. The CDR3 spells CASSLLAGEINEQFF. CDR3 bases: TGTGCCAGCAGTCTCCTAGCGGGGGAAATCAATGAGCAGTTCTTC.

This clonotype has at least ten counts. The chain uses TRBV7-2 and TRBJ2-1; D is perhaps TRBD2 (6 bases). The CDR3 is 16 residues long. The germline V and J ends were trimmed by 4 bases and 2 bases, with 15 bases remaining between them. CDR1 and CDR2 (germline): SGHTA, FQGNSA. CDR3 bases: TGTGCCAGCAGCTCCCGGACTACCGAACCCTACAATGAGCAGTTCTTC. Residues: CASSSRTTEPYNEQFF.

V is TRBV4-1 and J is TRBJ1-5, with a weak D call TRBD1 (5 bases). The V end was cut by 1 base, the J end by 3 bases, with 13 bases between. This CDR3 is 16 amino acids long. Germline values: CDR1 MGHRA, CDR2 YSYEKL. In DNA, the CDR3 is TGCGCCAGCAGCCAAGTAGAAGGGGCGAACAATCAGCCCCAGCATTTT. Residues: CASSQVEGANNQPQHF.

The J gene is TRBJ2-5, the V gene TRBV7-9; no clear D. CDR1 is SEHNR and CDR2 is FQNEAQ in the germline V gene (reference sequence). This CDR3 contains 14 residues. The germline V and J ends were trimmed by 8 bases and 1 base, with 14 bases remaining between them. This CDR3 reads CASAFIGPQETQYF. The CDR3, as DNA: TGTGCCAGCGCCTTTATCGGACCCCAAGAGACCCAGTACTTC. The whole variable domain, remainder taken from reference TRBV7-9 and TRBJ2-5, is DTGVSQNPRHKITKRGQNVTFRCDPISEHNRLYWYRQTLGQGPEFLTYFQNEAQLEKSRLLSDRFSAERPKGSFSTLEIQRTEQGDSAMYLCASAFIGPQETQYFGPGTRLLVL.

A single count supports this clonotype. V usage is TRBV6-2 or TRBV6-3 and J usage is TRBJ2-3; 7 bases line up with TRBD1. Germline CDR1 reads MNHEY; CDR2 reads SVGEGT. V trimming: 6 bases; J trimming: 7 bases; junction bases outside the gene matches: 16. This CDR3 spans 16 amino acids. CDR3 sequence (DNA): TGTGCCAGCAGCCCTCGTGAGGGGGCAAAAAAAAATACGCAGTATTTT. It yields the protein CASSPREGAKKNTQYF.